This entry describes one T cell receptor beta chain. A J-beta primer mix and a sample-barcoded 5' primer were used in a second PCR of roughly 7 to 12 cycles. Each CDR3 protein gets one entry after TCRdb re-called the 5' RACE reads with MiXCR. The table includes over 700,000 distinct CDR3 sequences, around 25% detected once. V gave up 1 base and J gave up 5 bases; unmatched junction bases: 8. The CDR3 runs 17 residues. Germline lookup yields CDR1 MDHEN and CDR2 SYDVKM. This entry belongs to a study of blood T cells in healthy people across ages. These same records also appear under a second study, on T cells of mothers and their children. That paper notes: Thymic selection shapes TCR recombination output in related pairs, and it does so similarly in unrelated pairs. Slightly higher overlap, not significant, was seen in related mother-child pairs than in unrelated pairs.

This chain uses TRBV28 with TRBJ2-4; 10 nucleotides match TRBD2. The receptor was derived from a boy aged 10-17 years in good health. Material for sequencing was blood. The CDR3 region has the DNA TGTGCCAGCAGTTTATTAGCGGGGGGCGAGCAGGAAAACATTCAGTACTTC. It specifies CASSLLAGGEQENIQYF.